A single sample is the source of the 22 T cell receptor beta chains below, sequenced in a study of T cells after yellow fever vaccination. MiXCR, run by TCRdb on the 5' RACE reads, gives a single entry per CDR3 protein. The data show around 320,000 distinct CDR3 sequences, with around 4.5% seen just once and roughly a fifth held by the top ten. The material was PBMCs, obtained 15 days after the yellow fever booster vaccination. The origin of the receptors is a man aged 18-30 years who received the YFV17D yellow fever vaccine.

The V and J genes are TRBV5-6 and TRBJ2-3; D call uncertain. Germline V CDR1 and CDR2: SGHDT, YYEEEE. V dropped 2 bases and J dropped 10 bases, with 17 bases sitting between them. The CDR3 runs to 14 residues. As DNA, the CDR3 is TGTGCCAGCAGCTTCTTTACTGTCGGTAAGGCGCAGTATTTT. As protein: CASSFFTVGKAQYF.

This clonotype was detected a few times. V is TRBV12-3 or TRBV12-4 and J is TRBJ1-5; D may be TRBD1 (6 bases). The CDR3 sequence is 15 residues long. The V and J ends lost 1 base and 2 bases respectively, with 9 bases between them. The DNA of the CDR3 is TGTGCCAGCAGTTTAGGGGGGGCGCGCAATCAGCCCCAGCATTTT. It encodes CASSLGGARNQPQHF.

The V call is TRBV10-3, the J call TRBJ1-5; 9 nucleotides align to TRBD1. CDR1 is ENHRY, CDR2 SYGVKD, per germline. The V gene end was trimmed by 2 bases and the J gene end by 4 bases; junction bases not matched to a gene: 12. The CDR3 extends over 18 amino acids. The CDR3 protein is CAISEGQGRRGANQPQHF. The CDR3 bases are TGTGCCATCAGTGAGGGACAGGGGAGAAGGGGGGCTAATCAGCCCCAGCATTTT.

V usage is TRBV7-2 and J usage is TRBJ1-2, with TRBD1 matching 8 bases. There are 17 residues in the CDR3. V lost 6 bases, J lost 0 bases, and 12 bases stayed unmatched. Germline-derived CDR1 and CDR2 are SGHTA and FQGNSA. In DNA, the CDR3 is TGTGCCAGCAGGTCGCAGGGGGCGGAAACATCTAACTATGGCTACACCTTC. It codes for CASRSQGAETSNYGYTF.

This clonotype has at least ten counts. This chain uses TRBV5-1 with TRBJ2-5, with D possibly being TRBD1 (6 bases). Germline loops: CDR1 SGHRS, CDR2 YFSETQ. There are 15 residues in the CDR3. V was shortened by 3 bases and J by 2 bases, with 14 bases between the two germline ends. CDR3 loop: CASSSVGDIQETQYF. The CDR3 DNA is TGCGCCAGCAGCTCCGTGGGGGACATTCAAGAGACCCAGTACTTC.

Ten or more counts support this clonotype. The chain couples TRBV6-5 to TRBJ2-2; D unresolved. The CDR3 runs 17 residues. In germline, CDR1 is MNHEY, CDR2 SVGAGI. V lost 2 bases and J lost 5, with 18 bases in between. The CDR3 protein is CASSYGPPRDATGELFF. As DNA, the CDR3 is TGTGCCAGCAGTTACGGGCCCCCCCGAGACGCTACCGGGGAGCTGTTTTTT.

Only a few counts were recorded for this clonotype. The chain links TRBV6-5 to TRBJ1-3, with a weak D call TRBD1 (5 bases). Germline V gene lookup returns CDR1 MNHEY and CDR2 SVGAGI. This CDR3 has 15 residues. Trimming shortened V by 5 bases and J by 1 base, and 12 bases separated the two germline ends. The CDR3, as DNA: TGTGCCAGCAGTCTGGGGCCAGGGTCTGGAAACACCATATATTTT. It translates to CASSLGPGSGNTIYF.

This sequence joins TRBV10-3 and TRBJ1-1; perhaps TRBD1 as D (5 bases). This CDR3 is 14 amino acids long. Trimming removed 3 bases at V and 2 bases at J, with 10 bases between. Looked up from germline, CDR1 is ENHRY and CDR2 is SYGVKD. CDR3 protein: CAISDPGHNTEAFF. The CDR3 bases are TGTGCCATCAGTGACCCCGGACACAACACTGAAGCTTTCTTT.

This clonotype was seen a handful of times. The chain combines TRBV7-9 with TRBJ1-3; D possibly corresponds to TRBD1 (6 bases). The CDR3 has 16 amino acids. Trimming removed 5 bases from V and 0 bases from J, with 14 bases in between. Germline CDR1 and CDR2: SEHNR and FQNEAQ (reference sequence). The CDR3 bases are TGTGCCAGCAGCCCACCAGAGGGACACTCTGGAAACACCATATATTTT. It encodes CASSPPEGHSGNTIYF.

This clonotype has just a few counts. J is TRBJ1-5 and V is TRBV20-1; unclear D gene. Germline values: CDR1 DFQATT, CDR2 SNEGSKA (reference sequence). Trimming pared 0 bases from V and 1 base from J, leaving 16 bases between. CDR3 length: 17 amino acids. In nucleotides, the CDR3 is TGCAGTGCTAGAGATAGAACCTTCCATGGGAGCAATCAGCCCCAGCATTTT. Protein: CSARDRTFHGSNQPQHF.

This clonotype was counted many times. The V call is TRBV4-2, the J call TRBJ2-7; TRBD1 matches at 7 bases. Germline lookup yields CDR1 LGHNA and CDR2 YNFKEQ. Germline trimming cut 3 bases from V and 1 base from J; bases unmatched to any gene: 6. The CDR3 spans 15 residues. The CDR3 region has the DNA TGTGCCAGCAGCCATGAGACAGGGCCGTCCTACGAGCAGTACTTC. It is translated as CASSHETGPSYEQYF.

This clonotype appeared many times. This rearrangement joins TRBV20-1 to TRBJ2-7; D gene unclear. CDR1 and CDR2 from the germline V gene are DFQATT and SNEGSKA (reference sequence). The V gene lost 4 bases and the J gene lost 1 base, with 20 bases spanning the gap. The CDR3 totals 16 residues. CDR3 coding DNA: TGCAGTGCTATTAGGCCCGGTTCGTTAAGGTCCTACGAGCAGTACGTC. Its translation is CSAIRPGSLRSYEQYV.

CDR3 residues: CASSGSNVAKNIQYF. The CDR3 coding sequence is TGTGCCAGCAGCGGATCGAATGTAGCCAAAAACATTCAGTACTTC. The chain has TRBV11-2 and TRBJ2-4; D is unclear. The V and J ends lost 5 bases and 0 bases respectively, with 11 bases between them. Germline values: CDR1 SGHAT, CDR2 FQNNGV. There are 15 residues in the CDR3.

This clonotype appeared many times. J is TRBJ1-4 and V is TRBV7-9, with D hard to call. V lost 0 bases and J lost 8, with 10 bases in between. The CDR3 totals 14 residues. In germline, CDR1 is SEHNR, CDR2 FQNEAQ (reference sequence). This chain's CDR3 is CASSLAGVYEKLFF. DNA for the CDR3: TGTGCCAGCAGCTTAGCCGGGGTTTACGAAAAACTGTTTTTT. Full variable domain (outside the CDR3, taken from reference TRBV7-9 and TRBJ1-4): DTGVSQNPRHKITKRGQNVTFRCDPISEHNRLYWYRQTLGQGPEFLTYFQNEAQLEKSRLLSDRFSAERPKGSFSTLEIQRTEQGDSAMYLCASSLAGVYEKLFFGSGTQLSVL.

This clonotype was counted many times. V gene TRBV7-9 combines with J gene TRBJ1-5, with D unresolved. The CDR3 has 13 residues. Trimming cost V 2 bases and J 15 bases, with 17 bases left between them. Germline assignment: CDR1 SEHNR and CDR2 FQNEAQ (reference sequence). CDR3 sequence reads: CASSLPGENTWHF. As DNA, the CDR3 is TGTGCCAGCAGCTTACCCGGGGAGAATACTTGGCATTTT.

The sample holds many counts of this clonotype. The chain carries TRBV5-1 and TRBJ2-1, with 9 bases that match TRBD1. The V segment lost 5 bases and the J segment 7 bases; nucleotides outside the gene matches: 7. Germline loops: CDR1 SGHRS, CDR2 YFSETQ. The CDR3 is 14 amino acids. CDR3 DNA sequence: TGCGCCAGCAGAACAGGGGGCTCGGGGAATGAGCAGTTCTTC. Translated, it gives CASRTGGSGNEQFF. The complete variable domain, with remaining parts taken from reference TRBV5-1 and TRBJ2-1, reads KAGVTQTPRYLIKTRGQQVTLSCSPISGHRSVSWYQQTPGQGLQFLFEYFSETQRNKGNFPGRFSGRQFSNSRSEMNVSTLELGDSALYLCASRTGGSGNEQFFGPGTRLTVL.

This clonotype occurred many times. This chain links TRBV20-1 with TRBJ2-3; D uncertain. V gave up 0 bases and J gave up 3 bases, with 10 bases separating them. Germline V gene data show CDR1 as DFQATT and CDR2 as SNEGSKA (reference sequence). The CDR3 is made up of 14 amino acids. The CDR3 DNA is TGCAGTGCTAGAGATCCCATGATGACAGATACGCAGTATTTT. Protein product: CSARDPMMTDTQYF.

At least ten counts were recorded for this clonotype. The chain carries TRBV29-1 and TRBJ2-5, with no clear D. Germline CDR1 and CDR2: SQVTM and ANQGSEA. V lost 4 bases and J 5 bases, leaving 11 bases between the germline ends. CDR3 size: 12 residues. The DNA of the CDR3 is TGCAGCGTTGGTGACGAGCTGGAGACCCAGTACTTC. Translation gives CSVGDELETQYF.

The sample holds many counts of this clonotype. The CDR3, as DNA: TGTGCCAGCAGTACCCTAACAGCAGCCAAAAACATTCAGTACTTC. It yields the protein CASSTLTAAKNIQYF. J is TRBJ2-4 and V is TRBV12-3 or TRBV12-4; D unclear. CDR3 length: 15 amino acids. With 5 bases removed from V and 0 bases from J, the gap between germline ends came to 11 bases.

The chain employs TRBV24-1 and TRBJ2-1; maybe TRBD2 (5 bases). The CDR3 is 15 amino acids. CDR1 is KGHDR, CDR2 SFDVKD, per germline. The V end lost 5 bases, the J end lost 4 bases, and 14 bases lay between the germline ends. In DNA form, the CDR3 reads TGTGCCACCAGTGGAGGGCCACCGCCTTACAATGAGCAGTTCTTC. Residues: CATSGGPPPYNEQFF.

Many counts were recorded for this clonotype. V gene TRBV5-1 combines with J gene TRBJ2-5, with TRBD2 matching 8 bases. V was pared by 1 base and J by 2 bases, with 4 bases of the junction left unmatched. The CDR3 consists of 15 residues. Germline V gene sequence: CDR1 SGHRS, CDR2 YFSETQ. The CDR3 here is CASSLNPSGQETQYF. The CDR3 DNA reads TGCGCCAGCAGCTTGAACCCTAGCGGGCAAGAGACCCAGTACTTC.

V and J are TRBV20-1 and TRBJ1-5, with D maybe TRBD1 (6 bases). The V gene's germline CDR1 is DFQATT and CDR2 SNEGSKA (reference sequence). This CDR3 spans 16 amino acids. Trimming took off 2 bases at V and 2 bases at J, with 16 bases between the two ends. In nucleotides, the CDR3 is TGCAGTGCTAGATCGGGCGGGGGGCAGGGCAATCAGCCCCAGCATTTT. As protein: CSARSGGGQGNQPQHF.